Listed here is a single T cell receptor (beta chain). Its antigen is unknown. The V gene lost 8 bases and the J gene lost 7 bases, with 17 bases spanning the gap. CDR1 is SGHTA and CDR2 is FQGNSA in the germline V gene. The CDR3 sequence is 13 residues long. The source of the sample is a study of T cell responses to AZD1222 COVID-19 vaccine. Study background: Pooled in the analysis were second doses at about 4 or about 12 weeks. General study findings and limits: CD4 TCRs associated with vaccination spanned spike, dominating at 160-218 and 743-854.

Data came from immunoSEQ multiplex PCR; TCRdb stores just in-frame clones and leaves some out. The sample lists 100,000 to 130,000 clones; 87% were seen once. The sequencing here drew on peripheral blood, taken on day 0 of AZD1222 vaccination. The V and J genes are TRBV7-2 and TRBJ2-5; perhaps TRBD2 as D (5 bases). The sequence came from an adult in good health. The CDR3 loop reads CASGPGVGGTQYF. For the CDR3, the DNA is TGTGCCAGCGGACCTGGAGTTGGAGGGACCCAGTACTTC.